A selection of T cell receptor beta chains follows, all from one sample in a study of CXCR3-negative and CXCR3-positive naive CD8 T cells. TCRdb re-called the 5' RACE reads, yielding one record per CDR3 amino acid sequence without DNA. The ten top clones account for around 5%, within a sample of tens of thousands of distinct CDR3 sequences. Sequenced input: naive CXCR3+ CD8+ T cells from blood. The receptors were gathered from a human donor in good health. Some clones in this sample may be carry-over from other donors' samples. Each CDR3 is given with its conserved first and last residue. The order of the fields is J gene, clone size, V gene, CDR3 protein. Not every row has a clone size; where given, it reads once, few, many or a size class.

j_call: TRBJ2-1
clone_size: NA
v_call: TRBV29-1
cdr3_aa: CSVEAREPYNEQFF

j_call: TRBJ2-3
clone_size: NA
v_call: TRBV7-8
cdr3_aa: CASSTGTSGGDTQYF

j_call: TRBJ2-7
clone_size: NA
v_call: TRBV7-9
cdr3_aa: CASSLASGADSYEQYF

j_call: TRBJ1-5
clone_size: NA
v_call: TRBV20-1
cdr3_aa: CSARVHRDNNQPQHF

j_call: TRBJ2-5
clone_size: NA
v_call: TRBV7-2
cdr3_aa: CASSLVGYQETQYF

j_call: TRBJ1-1
clone_size: NA
v_call: TRBV25-1
cdr3_aa: CASSDPSTQNTEAFF

j_call: TRBJ2-3
clone_size: NA
v_call: TRBV29-1
cdr3_aa: CSHAGYTDTQYF

j_call: TRBJ2-7
clone_size: NA
v_call: TRBV29-1
cdr3_aa: CSVETGTVNSYEQYF

j_call: TRBJ1-1
clone_size: NA
v_call: TRBV7-8
cdr3_aa: CASSLEGTGVSRRSTEAFF

j_call: TRBJ1-4
clone_size: NA
v_call: TRBV15
cdr3_aa: CATSRGYGTGATNEKLFF

j_call: TRBJ1-3
clone_size: NA
v_call: TRBV6-6
cdr3_aa: CASRAMEGNTIYF

j_call: TRBJ2-7
clone_size: NA
v_call: TRBV5-5
cdr3_aa: CASSGAADEQYF

j_call: TRBJ2-1
clone_size: NA
v_call: TRBV3-1
cdr3_aa: CASSQGGDEQFF

j_call: TRBJ1-1
clone_size: NA
v_call: TRBV28
cdr3_aa: CASSRQGVTMNTEAFF

j_call: TRBJ2-1
clone_size: NA
v_call: TRBV7-9
cdr3_aa: CASSQWNEQFF

j_call: TRBJ2-3
clone_size: NA
v_call: TRBV29-1
cdr3_aa: CSVEDARGSPDTQYF

j_call: TRBJ2-1
clone_size: NA
v_call: TRBV5-1
cdr3_aa: CASSWDKTVKSSYNEQFF

j_call: TRBJ2-1
clone_size: NA
v_call: TRBV21-1
cdr3_aa: CASIEPDSYNEQFF

j_call: TRBJ2-7
clone_size: NA
v_call: TRBV6-1
cdr3_aa: CASSESANSYEQYF

j_call: TRBJ1-5
clone_size: NA
v_call: TRBV28
cdr3_aa: CASRLEKPGHTYF

j_call: TRBJ2-1
clone_size: NA
v_call: TRBV12-3/TRBV12-4
cdr3_aa: CASSSPLSGVGEQFF

j_call: TRBJ2-7
clone_size: NA
v_call: TRBV7-9
cdr3_aa: CASSQEGGTSYEQYF

j_call: TRBJ2-7
clone_size: NA
v_call: TRBV6-5
cdr3_aa: CASSTVGTEWYEQYF

j_call: TRBJ1-2
clone_size: NA
v_call: TRBV29-1
cdr3_aa: CSVEKGADEGLNYGYTF

j_call: TRBJ2-7
clone_size: NA
v_call: TRBV20-1
cdr3_aa: CSARDIGGGYEQYF

j_call: TRBJ1-1
clone_size: NA
v_call: TRBV15
cdr3_aa: CATSADRVTNTEAFF

j_call: TRBJ2-2
clone_size: NA
v_call: TRBV4-1
cdr3_aa: CASSLQSSTGELFF

j_call: TRBJ1-4
clone_size: NA
v_call: TRBV6-6
cdr3_aa: CASSYVRGKNEKLFF

j_call: TRBJ2-7
clone_size: NA
v_call: TRBV20-1
cdr3_aa: CSARAPRTDYEQYF

j_call: TRBJ2-3
clone_size: NA
v_call: TRBV7-6
cdr3_aa: CASSLDSGEGTDTQYF

j_call: TRBJ1-1
clone_size: medium-sized
v_call: TRBV25-1
cdr3_aa: CASSEYGGTGTEAFF

j_call: TRBJ2-3
clone_size: NA
v_call: TRBV12-3/TRBV12-4
cdr3_aa: CASSPRVTIDTQYF

j_call: TRBJ2-1
clone_size: NA
v_call: TRBV28
cdr3_aa: CASSERSYNEQCF

j_call: TRBJ2-7
clone_size: NA
v_call: TRBV4-3
cdr3_aa: CASSQDGRGAYEQYF

j_call: TRBJ2-1
clone_size: NA
v_call: TRBV20-1
cdr3_aa: CSASGEERGAYNEQFF

j_call: TRBJ2-7
clone_size: NA
v_call: TRBV11-2
cdr3_aa: CASSSPSGISSYEQYF

j_call: TRBJ1-1
clone_size: NA
v_call: TRBV3-1
cdr3_aa: CASSQEAGNTEAFF

j_call: TRBJ2-1
clone_size: NA
v_call: TRBV28
cdr3_aa: CASSLVSGQQFF

j_call: TRBJ2-7
clone_size: NA
v_call: TRBV7-9
cdr3_aa: CASSFPTGGIYEQYF

j_call: TRBJ2-1
clone_size: NA
v_call: TRBV29-1
cdr3_aa: CSVVGLAAYNEQFF

j_call: TRBJ2-1
clone_size: NA
v_call: TRBV20-1
cdr3_aa: CSARVGAGEQFF

j_call: TRBJ2-2
clone_size: NA
v_call: TRBV7-7
cdr3_aa: CASSPQGAGELFF

j_call: TRBJ2-5
clone_size: NA
v_call: TRBV20-1
cdr3_aa: CSASDQPWEETQYF

j_call: TRBJ1-1
clone_size: NA
v_call: TRBV29-1
cdr3_aa: CSVSWGSAETEAFF

j_call: TRBJ1-1
clone_size: NA
v_call: TRBV29-1
cdr3_aa: CSVEWGLQFTEAFF

j_call: TRBJ2-5
clone_size: NA
v_call: TRBV12-5
cdr3_aa: CASGLGDPMMETQYF

j_call: TRBJ2-1
clone_size: NA
v_call: TRBV4-1
cdr3_aa: CASSQESGRSSYNEQFF

j_call: TRBJ2-6
clone_size: NA
v_call: TRBV12-3/TRBV12-4
cdr3_aa: CATYSQRGIVGYGANVLTF

j_call: TRBJ2-1
clone_size: NA
v_call: TRBV29-1
cdr3_aa: CSVGAGQALAGQNNEQFF

j_call: TRBJ2-4
clone_size: NA
v_call: TRBV27
cdr3_aa: CASSLSPKNIQYF

j_call: TRBJ2-7
clone_size: NA
v_call: TRBV5-1
cdr3_aa: CASSVDYEQYF

j_call: TRBJ1-5
clone_size: NA
v_call: TRBV4-3
cdr3_aa: CASSPDRYSNQHQHF